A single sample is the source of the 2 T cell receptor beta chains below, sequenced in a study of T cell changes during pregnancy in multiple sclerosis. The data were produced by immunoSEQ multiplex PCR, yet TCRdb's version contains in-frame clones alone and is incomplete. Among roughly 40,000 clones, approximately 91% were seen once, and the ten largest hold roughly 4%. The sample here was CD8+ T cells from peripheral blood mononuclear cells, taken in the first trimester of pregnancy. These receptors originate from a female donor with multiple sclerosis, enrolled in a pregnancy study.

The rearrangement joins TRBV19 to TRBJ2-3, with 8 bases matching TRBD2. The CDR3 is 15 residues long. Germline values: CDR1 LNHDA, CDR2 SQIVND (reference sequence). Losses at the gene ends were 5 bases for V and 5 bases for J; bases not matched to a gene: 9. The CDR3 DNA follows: TGTGCCAGTAGTGTACGGGGGGGTGAAAAAGATACGCAGTATTTT. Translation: CASSVRGGEKDTQYF. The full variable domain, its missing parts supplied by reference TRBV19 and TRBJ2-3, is DGGITQSPKYLFRKEGQNVTLSCEQNLNHDAMYWYRQDPGQGLRLIYYSQIVNDFQKGDIAEGYSVSREKKESFPLTVTSAQKNPTAFYLCASSVRGGEKDTQYFGPGTRLTVL.

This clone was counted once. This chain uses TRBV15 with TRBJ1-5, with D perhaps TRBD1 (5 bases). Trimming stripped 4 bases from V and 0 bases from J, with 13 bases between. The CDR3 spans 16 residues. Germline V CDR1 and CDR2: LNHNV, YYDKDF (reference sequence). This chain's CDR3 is CATSTYQGNSNQPQHF. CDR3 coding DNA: TGTGCCACCAGCACTTACCAGGGAAATAGCAATCAGCCCCAGCATTTT. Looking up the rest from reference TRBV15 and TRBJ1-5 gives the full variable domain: DAMVIQNPRYQVTQFGKPVTLSCSQTLNHNVMYWYQQKSSQAPKLLFHYYDKDFNNEADTPDNFQSRRPNTSFCFLDIRSPGLGDTAMYLCATSTYQGNSNQPQHFGDGTRLSIL.